The clone carrying this T cell receptor (beta chain) showed up many times. What it binds is unknown. These data come from a study of post-analysis software for immune sequencing data. As for the study in general: Clinical courses comprised relapsing-remitting, secondary progressive and progressive-relapsing multiple sclerosis. General observations from the study: The F measure placed samples prepared in the same batch into strongly shared clusters. In multiple sclerosis, normalized Chao1 diversity was significantly below that of controls. A handful of TRBV segments occurring more often in patients than controls included TRBV5-6, TRBV5-1 and TRBV20-1.

cDNA libraries for TCR beta contained unique molecular identifiers. Once about 0.95 to 10 million T cells were used, roughly 500,000 cDNA molecules resulted. One entry per CDR3 protein results from TCRdb running MiXCR on the PCR reads. The sample has under 200,000 distinct CDR3 sequences, over 25% seen once. The germline V gene has CDR1 SGHAT and CDR2 FQDESV (reference sequence). The trim removed 5 bases at V and 0 bases at J, leaving 6 bases unmatched. The CDR3 covers 16 residues. The receptor comes from a girl aged 2-17 years with multiple sclerosis. This chain links TRBV11-1 with TRBJ2-1; 8 nucleotides match TRBD2. The sequenced sample was blood. The CDR3 region is CASSTTTSDSYNEQFF. Written as DNA, the CDR3 is TGTGCCAGCAGCACAACGACTAGCGACTCCTACAATGAGCAGTTCTTC. Variable domain in full (rest from reference TRBV11-1 and TRBJ2-1): EAEVAQSPRYKITEKSQAVAFWCDPISGHATLYWYRQILGQGPELLVQFQDESVVDDSQLPKDRFSAERLKGVDSTLKIQPAELGDSAMYLCASSTTTSDSYNEQFFGPGTRLTVL.